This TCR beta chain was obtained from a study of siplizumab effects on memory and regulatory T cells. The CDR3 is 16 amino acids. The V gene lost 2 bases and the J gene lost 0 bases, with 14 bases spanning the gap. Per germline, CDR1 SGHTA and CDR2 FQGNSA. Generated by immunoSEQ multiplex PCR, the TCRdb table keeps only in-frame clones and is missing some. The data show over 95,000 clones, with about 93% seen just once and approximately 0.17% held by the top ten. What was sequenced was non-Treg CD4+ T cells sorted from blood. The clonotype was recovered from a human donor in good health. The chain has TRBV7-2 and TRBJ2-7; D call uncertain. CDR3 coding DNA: TGTGCCAGCAGCTTATGGGCAGGACCGAGCTCCTACGAGCAGTACTTC. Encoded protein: CASSLWAGPSSYEQYF.